This T cell receptor beta chain emerged from a study of blood T cell repertoires in COVID-19. The CDR3 loop spans 14 amino acids. V was pared by 4 bases and J by 1 base, with 10 bases between. Germline V gene data show CDR1 as LNHDA and CDR2 as SQIVND (reference sequence). Profiled with immunoSEQ multiplex PCR; TCRdb holds only in-frame clones, not every one. The table has 200,000 to 250,000 clones, approximately 90% seen once. The receptor was isolated from a woman between 50 and 59 years old with COVID-19, enrolled during active disease. The sample consisted of peripheral blood. The V and J genes are TRBV19 and TRBJ1-1, with D possibly being TRBD1 (6 bases). The CDR3 reads CASSTSTGNTEAFF. The CDR3 region has the DNA TGTGCCAGTAGTACCTCGACAGGGAACACTGAAGCTTTCTTT.